Shown below are 30 T cell receptor beta chains from a single sample sequenced in a study of T-cell reconstitution after alpha-beta-depleted transplantation in children listed by TCRdb under 2016. Libraries were constructed by PCR. Sequencing was carried out with an Illumina HiSeq 2500. TCR library preparation used molecular barcoding, with unique molecular identifiers applied to normalize quantification of the TCRbeta repertoire. The raw public data were reprocessed by TCRdb itself: fastp quality trimming at Q25, MiXCR clonotype calling, in-frame beta chains only. Rows matching on CDR3 protein sequence are summarized as one entry with the most common DNA and genes. This sample has hundreds of thousands of distinct CDR3 sequences in its table, and roughly 16% of those were observed once. The ten largest clones add up to 5% of the sample. This sample's treatment or condition label indicates: allogeneic hematopoietic cell transplantation with graft depleted of TCRalphabeta T cells and CD19 B cells.

The sample was PBMCs, mostly from graft donor cells, taken 360 days after TCRalphabeta/CD19-depleted stem cell transplant. These TCRs come from a male patient aged 5 to 17 who had a stem cell transplant for acute lymphoblastic leukemia, so the T cells may come from the graft donor.

This clonotype was found many times. The chain uses TRBV11-2 and TRBJ2-1; the D gene is possibly TRBD2 (5 bases). V was cut by 5 bases and J by 11 bases, with 22 bases left in between. The CDR3 loop spans 15 amino acids. CDR1 SGHAT and CDR2 FQNNGV come from the germline V gene. The CDR3: CASSLWTVGDGKQFF. CDR3 DNA: TGTGCCAGCAGCCTTTGGACGGTCGGGGATGGGAAGCAGTTCTTC.

This rearrangement joins TRBV30 to TRBJ2-5; D remains ambiguous. Germline V gives CDR1 GTSNPN, CDR2 SVGIG (reference sequence). V shed 0 bases and J shed 4 bases, with 12 bases lying between them. This CDR3 is built from 14 residues. CDR3 coding DNA: TGTGCCTGGAGTGTCCCATTTTTCGGAGAGACCCAGTACTTC. It codes for CAWSVPFFGETQYF. The whole variable domain, filled in from reference TRBV30 and TRBJ2-5, reads SQTIHQWPATLVQPVGSPLSLECTVEGTSNPNLYWYRQAAGRGLQLLFYSVGIGQISSEVPQNLSASRPQDRQFILSSKKLLLSDSGFYLCAWSVPFFGETQYFGPGTRLLVL.

The table lists this clonotype with a few counts. The chain has TRBV21-1 and TRBJ2-3; the D call TRBD1 from the table was never checked on the DNA. TRBV21-1 is designated a pseudogene. The CDR3 extends over 14 amino acids. The CDR3 here is CATTGTGCTDTQYF. CDR3 nucleotides: TGTGCCACAACCGGGACAGGGTGCACAGATACGCAGTATTTT.

As regards this clonotype: It may be a read error: a sequence one base away is much more abundant. J is TRBJ2-7 and V is TRBV7-2; the D gene is possibly TRBD1 (5 bases). The CDR3 is 15 residues long. Germline V gene data show CDR1 as SGHTA and CDR2 as FQGNSA. V was clipped by 0 bases and J by 0 bases, with 9 bases between them. In DNA form, the CDR3 reads TGTGCCAGCAGCTTAGCCCAAGACAGCTCCTACGAGCAGTACTTC. It encodes CASSLAQDSSYEQYF.

The DNA of the CDR3 is TGTGCCAGCAGCTTGTTAGACAGGGAGACGCGGCTAGCGGGAGACCCCAATGAGCAGTTCTTC. Translated, it gives CASSLLDRETRLAGDPNEQFF. The gene calls are TRBV5-4 and TRBJ2-1, with TRBD2 matching 10 bases. Germline trimming cut 1 base from V and 6 bases from J; bases unmatched to any gene: 22. The V gene's germline CDR1 is SGHNT and CDR2 YYREEE (reference sequence). There are 21 residues in the CDR3.

This clonotype appeared a few times. The chain recombines TRBV5-8 with TRBJ2-4; D is unclear. Germline CDR1 reads SGHTS; CDR2 reads YDEGEE. With 0 bases removed from V and 5 bases from J, the gap between germline ends came to 15 bases. The CDR3 contains 16 residues. DNA of the CDR3: TGTGCCAGCAGCTTGGAGTGGACCGCGGCTCAAAACATTCAGTACTTC. The encoded protein is CASSLEWTAAQNIQYF.

The genes are TRBV11-2 and TRBJ2-5; 7 bases line up with TRBD2. This CDR3 has 16 amino acids. V shed 4 bases, J shed 5 bases, and the junction held 13 bases outside the gene matches. Germline V gene sequence: CDR1 SGHAT, CDR2 FQNNGV. CDR3 protein: CASSSSVVAGGETQYF. In DNA, the CDR3 is TGTGCCAGCAGCTCCTCTGTGGTAGCGGGTGGGGAGACCCAGTACTTC.

The chain carries TRBV15 and TRBJ2-7; D unclear. The CDR3 runs to 17 residues. Germline V gene data show CDR1 as LNHNV and CDR2 as YYDKDF (reference sequence). V lost 0 bases and J lost 1, with 16 bases in between. CDR3 region: CATSRDGPPGRSYEQYF. In DNA form, the CDR3 reads TGTGCCACCAGCAGAGATGGCCCGCCCGGACGTTCCTACGAGCAGTACTTC. The whole variable domain, remainder taken from reference TRBV15 and TRBJ2-7, is DAMVIQNPRYQVTQFGKPVTLSCSQTLNHNVMYWYQQKSSQAPKLLFHYYDKDFNNEADTPDNFQSRRPNTSFCFLDIRSPGLGDTAMYLCATSRDGPPGRSYEQYFGPGTRLTVT.

This clonotype was detected a few times. The chain combines TRBV5-1 with TRBJ2-3; 8 positions match TRBD1. The CDR3 runs to 15 residues. Looked up from germline, CDR1 is SGHRS and CDR2 is YFSETQ. The J segment lost 2 bases and the V segment lost 4 bases, leaving 6 bases of the junction unmatched. The CDR3 loop reads CASSPRTGFTDTQYF. The CDR3 DNA reads as TGCGCCAGCAGCCCGCGGACAGGGTTCACAGATACGCAGTATTTT.

The V gene is TRBV7-9, the J gene TRBJ2-1, with 11 bases fitting TRBD2. Germline loops: CDR1 SEHNR, CDR2 FQNEAQ (reference sequence). The CDR3 covers 16 residues. V was clipped by 4 bases and J by 5 bases; unmatched bases: 7. The CDR3 sequence: CASSSLAGGGHNEQFF. CDR3 DNA: TGTGCCAGCAGCTCCTTAGCGGGAGGGGGGCACAATGAGCAGTTCTTC.

This clonotype was observed many times. The V call is TRBV9, the J call TRBJ2-7; 7 bases are a match to TRBD2. Germline V gene lookup returns CDR1 SGDLS and CDR2 YYNGEE. After removal of 4 bases from V and 5 bases from J, the junction contained 12 bases not matched to a gene. The CDR3 loop spans 15 amino acids. The CDR3 loop reads CASSPLGRRVHEQYF. CDR3 nucleotides: TGTGCCAGCAGCCCCCTCGGGAGGCGGGTTCACGAGCAGTACTTC.

About this clonotype itself: A much more abundant neighbour one base away suggests this may be a read error. Likely a read error: the CDR3 ends without its conserved phenylalanine or tryptophan. The rearrangement joins TRBV5-1 to TRBJ2-1, with TRBD2 matching 7 bases. The CDR3 runs 15 residues. The trim removed 4 bases at V and 0 bases at J, leaving 4 bases unmatched. Germline lookup yields CDR1 SGHRS and CDR2 YFSETQ. CDR3 in DNA: TGCGCCAGCAGCCCAGGACTAGTCTCCTACAATGAGCAGTTCTCC. Protein sequence: CASSPGLVSYNEQFS.

V usage is TRBV24-1 and J usage is TRBJ2-7, with no clear D. The CDR3 covers 12 residues. Between the trimmed V and J ends, which lost 2 bases and 7 bases, there was a span of 8 bases. CDR1 and CDR2 (germline): KGHDR, SFDVKD. For the CDR3, the DNA is TGTGCCACCAGTGATTCGTTTGGGGAGCAGTACTTC. Translating gives CATSDSFGEQYF.

This chain uses TRBV29-1 with TRBJ1-1; D is perhaps TRBD1 (5 bases). Trimming removed 5 bases at V and 4 bases at J, with 11 bases between. Germline CDR1 is SQVTM and CDR2 is ANQGSEA. This CDR3 contains 12 residues. The CDR3 protein is CSVPWGGTEAFF. In DNA form, the CDR3 reads TGCAGCGTTCCTTGGGGGGGCACTGAAGCTTTCTTT.

This clonotype was seen at least ten times. The J gene is TRBJ2-1, the V gene TRBV20-1; a weak D match, TRBD2 (6 bases). This CDR3 has 13 amino acids. Germline loops: CDR1 DFQATT, CDR2 SNEGSKA (reference sequence). Trimming pared 6 bases from V and 4 bases from J, leaving 13 bases between. In nucleotides, the CDR3 is TGCAGTGCCATTAGCGGACCATACAATGAGCAGTTCTTC. Its translation is CSAISGPYNEQFF.

The rearrangement links TRBV18 to TRBJ1-1, with D uncertain. The CDR3 extends over 15 amino acids. Germline V CDR1 and CDR2: KGHSH, LQKENI. The germline V and J ends were trimmed by 5 bases and 0 bases, with 13 bases remaining between them. The CDR3 reads CASSSTGGMNTEAFF. The CDR3 bases are TGTGCCAGCTCATCCACTGGCGGTATGAACACTGAAGCTTTCTTT.

The chain links TRBV18 to TRBJ2-1, with 9 bases aligning to TRBD2. Germline V gene data show CDR1 as KGHSH and CDR2 as LQKENI. V trimming: 1 base; J trimming: 0 bases; junction bases outside the gene matches: 4. The CDR3 runs 17 residues. This CDR3 is CASSPQVSGSSYNEQFF. The CDR3 nucleotides are TGTGCCAGCTCACCACAGGTTAGCGGGAGCTCCTACAATGAGCAGTTCTTC. Drawing the rest from reference TRBV18 and TRBJ2-1, the complete variable domain is NAGVMQNPRHLVRRRGQEARLRCSPMKGHSHVYWYRQLPEEGLKFMVYLQKENIIDESGMPKERFSAEFPKEGPSILRIQQVVRGDSAAYFCASSPQVSGSSYNEQFFGPGTRLTVL.

This clonotype was seen a few times. The chain links TRBV11-2 to TRBJ1-1, with D possibly being TRBD1 (5 bases). CDR1 is SGHAT and CDR2 is FQNNGV in the germline V gene. V shed 5 bases and J shed 3 bases, with 22 bases lying between them. The CDR3 is 17 residues long. CDR3 loop: CASSPGRQGSYHTEAFF. Here the CDR3 DNA reads TGTGCCAGCAGCCCCGGCCGGCAGGGAAGCTACCACACTGAAGCTTTCTTT.

The CDR3 reads CASSLQGVTNEKLFF. As DNA, the CDR3 is TGCGCCAGCAGCTTGCAGGGCGTAACTAATGAAAAACTGTTTTTT. The rearrangement uses TRBV5-1 and TRBJ1-4; maybe TRBD1 (5 bases). The CDR3 loop spans 15 amino acids. Per the germline V gene, CDR1 is SGHRS and CDR2 is YFSETQ. The V gene lost 1 base and the J gene lost 1 base, with 8 bases spanning the gap.

This clonotype was observed a few times. The rearrangement uses TRBV5-1 and TRBJ2-7; TRBD1 agrees at 7 bases. Per germline, CDR1 SGHRS and CDR2 YFSETQ. This CDR3 is built from 15 residues. V lost 4 bases and J lost 0; bases outside the gene matches: 7. CDR3 sequence reads: CASSRGQVLSYEQYF. DNA of the CDR3: TGCGCCAGCAGCCGAGGACAGGTTCTCTCCTACGAGCAGTACTTC.

In this sample, this clonotype turned up a few times. V is TRBV5-1 and J is TRBJ2-1; no clear D. The V gene's germline CDR1 is SGHRS and CDR2 YFSETQ. V shed 0 bases and J shed 6 bases, with 7 bases lying between them. CDR3 length: 13 amino acids. The CDR3 DNA reads as TGCGCCAGCAGCTTGGAGGCACCCAATGAGCAGTTCTTC. It specifies CASSLEAPNEQFF.

CDR3 in DNA: TGTGCCACCAGTGATTCTCGGGGCCGGACAGGGGATTACAATGAGCAGTTCTTC. Translated: CATSDSRGRTGDYNEQFF. The chain carries TRBV24-1 and TRBJ2-1; 9 bases line up with TRBD1. J lost 4 bases, V lost 2 bases, and 11 bases had no gene match. CDR1 and CDR2 from the germline V gene are KGHDR and SFDVKD. The CDR3 sequence is 18 residues long.

This chain connects TRBV12-3 or TRBV12-4 to TRBJ2-1; 7 bases line up with TRBD2. This CDR3 spans 14 amino acids. Trimming at V came to 7 bases and at J to 5 bases, leaving 8 bases not matched to a gene. The CDR3 sequence is CASTYQGGHNEQFF. CDR3 sequence (DNA): TGTGCCAGCACCTACCAGGGAGGGCACAATGAGCAGTTCTTC.

This clonotype was seen more than once but under ten times. The chain employs TRBV6-1 and TRBJ1-1; no definite D call. The CDR3 covers 13 residues. Germline CDR1 and CDR2: MNHNS and SASEGT. Trimming removed 11 bases at V and 5 bases at J, with 18 bases between. The CDR3 sequence is CAGREGLETEAFF. Written as DNA, the CDR3 is TGTGCCGGGCGCGAAGGGTTAGAAACTGAAGCTTTCTTT.

This clonotype has a count of ten or more. The J gene is TRBJ2-1, the V gene TRBV10-2; 7 bases match TRBD2. Germline assignment: CDR1 WSHSY and CDR2 SAAADI. This CDR3 has 15 amino acids. V dropped 2 bases and J dropped 4; count of bases not matched to a gene: 5. CDR3 amino acids: CASSEGREGYNEQFF. CDR3 DNA: TGCGCCAGCAGTGAGGGAAGGGAGGGTTACAATGAGCAGTTCTTC.

J is TRBJ2-7 and V is TRBV29-1, with 10 bases identical to TRBD1. From germline, CDR1 is SQVTM and CDR2 ANQGSEA. The CDR3 extends over 16 amino acids. The ends lost 4 bases at V and 3 bases at J; junction bases unmatched: 12. CDR3 region: CSVADGTGAVGYEQYF. The CDR3 bases are TGCAGCGTTGCTGATGGGACAGGGGCTGTTGGCTACGAGCAGTACTTC.

CDR3 sequence: CASSSRDLWRNIQYF. The DNA of the CDR3 is TGTGCCAGTAGTTCCAGGGACTTATGGCGAAACATTCAGTACTTC. V usage is TRBV19 and J usage is TRBJ2-4; D may be TRBD2 (6 bases). CDR3 length: 15 residues. Germline values: CDR1 LNHDA, CDR2 SQIVND (reference sequence). V dropped 5 bases and J dropped 6 bases, with 17 bases sitting between them.

To note about this clonotype: The junction differs from germline at one of its ends, possibly a read error. This chain joins TRBV4-2 and TRBJ2-3; 9 positions match TRBD1. The length of the CDR3 is 16 residues. CDR1 is LGHNA and CDR2 is YNFKEQ in the germline V gene. CDR3 loop: CASSQPGTGNTDTHYF. The DNA of the CDR3 is TGTGCCAGCAGCCAGCCCGGGACAGGGAATACGGATACGCATTATTTT.

This chain links TRBV27 with TRBJ2-7; 7 bases fit TRBD1. The CDR3 spans 14 residues. Germline V gene sequence: CDR1 MNHEY, CDR2 SMNVEV (reference sequence). V was clipped by 10 bases and J by 3 bases; unmatched bases: 12. Here the CDR3 DNA reads TGTGCCACCCGATCCCCTACAGGGGTCTACGAGCAGTACTTC. Amino acids: CATRSPTGVYEQYF.

The gene calls are TRBV12-5 and TRBJ2-7, with 7 bases identical to TRBD1. The germline gives CDR1 LGHNT, CDR2 FRNRAP. This CDR3 has 15 residues. V lost 3 bases, J lost 2 bases, and 7 bases stayed unmatched. The CDR3: CASGFLQGSPYEQYF. The CDR3 region has the DNA TGTGCTAGTGGTTTCCTACAGGGGTCCCCCTACGAGCAGTACTTC. Using reference TRBV12-5 and TRBJ2-7 for the parts outside the CDR3, the full variable domain is DARVTQTPRHKVTEMGQEVTMRCQPILGHNTVFWYRQTMMQGLELLAYFRNRAPLDDSGMPKDRFSAEMPDATLATLKIQPSEPRDSAVYFCASGFLQGSPYEQYFGPGTRLTVT.